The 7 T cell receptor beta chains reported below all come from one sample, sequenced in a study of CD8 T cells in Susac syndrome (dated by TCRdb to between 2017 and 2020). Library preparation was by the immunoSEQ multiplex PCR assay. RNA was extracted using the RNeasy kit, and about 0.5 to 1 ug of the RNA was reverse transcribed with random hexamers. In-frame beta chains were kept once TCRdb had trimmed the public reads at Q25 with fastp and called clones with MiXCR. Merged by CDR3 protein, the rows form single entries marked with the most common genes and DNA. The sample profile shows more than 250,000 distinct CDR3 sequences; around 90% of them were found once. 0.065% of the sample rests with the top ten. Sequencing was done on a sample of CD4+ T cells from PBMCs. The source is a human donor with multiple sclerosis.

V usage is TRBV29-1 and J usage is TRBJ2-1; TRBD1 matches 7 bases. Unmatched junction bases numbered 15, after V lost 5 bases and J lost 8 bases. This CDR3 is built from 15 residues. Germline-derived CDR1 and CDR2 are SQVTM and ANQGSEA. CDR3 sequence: CSVNGLRAGGDEQFF. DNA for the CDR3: TGCAGCGTTAACGGCCTGAGGGCAGGGGGTGATGAGCAGTTCTTC.

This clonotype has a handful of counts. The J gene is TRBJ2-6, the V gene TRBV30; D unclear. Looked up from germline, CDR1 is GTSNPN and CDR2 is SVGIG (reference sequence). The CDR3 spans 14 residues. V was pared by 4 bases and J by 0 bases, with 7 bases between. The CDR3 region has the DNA TGTGCCTGGACGTTTACCTCTGGGGCCAACGTCCTGACTTTC. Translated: CAWTFTSGANVLTF.

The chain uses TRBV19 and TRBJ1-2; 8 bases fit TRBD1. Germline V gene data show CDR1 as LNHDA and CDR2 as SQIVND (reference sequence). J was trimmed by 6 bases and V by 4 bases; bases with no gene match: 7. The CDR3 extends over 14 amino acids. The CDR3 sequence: CASSRAGGKNGYTF. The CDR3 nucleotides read TGTGCCAGTAGTAGGGCAGGGGGCAAGAATGGCTACACCTTC.

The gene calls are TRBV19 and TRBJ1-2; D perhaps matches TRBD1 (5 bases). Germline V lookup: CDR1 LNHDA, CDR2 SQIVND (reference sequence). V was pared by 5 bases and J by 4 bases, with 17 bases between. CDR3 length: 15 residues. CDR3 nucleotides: TGTGCCAGTAGTCAAACAACCAGGGAGTTCTATGGCTACACCTTC. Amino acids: CASSQTTREFYGYTF.

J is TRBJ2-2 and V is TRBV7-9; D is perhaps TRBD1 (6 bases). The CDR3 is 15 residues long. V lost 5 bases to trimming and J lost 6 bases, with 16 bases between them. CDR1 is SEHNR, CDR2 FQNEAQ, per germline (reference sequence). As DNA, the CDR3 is TGTGCCAGCAGCATACGTACAGGGCTTCCCGGGGAGCTGTTTTTT. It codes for CASSIRTGLPGELFF.

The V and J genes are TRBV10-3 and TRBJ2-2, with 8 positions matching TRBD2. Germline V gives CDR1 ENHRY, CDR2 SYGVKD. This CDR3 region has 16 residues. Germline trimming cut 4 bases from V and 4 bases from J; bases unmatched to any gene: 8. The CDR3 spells CAISVFAGGSTGELFF. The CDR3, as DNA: TGTGCCATCAGTGTGTTCGCGGGGGGCAGCACCGGGGAGCTGTTTTTT.

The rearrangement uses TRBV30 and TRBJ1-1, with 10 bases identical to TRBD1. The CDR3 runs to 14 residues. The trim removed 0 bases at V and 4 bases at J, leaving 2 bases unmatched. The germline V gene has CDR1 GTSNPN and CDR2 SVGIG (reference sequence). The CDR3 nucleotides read TGTGCCTGGAGTGTGGGACAGGGGATCACTGAAGCTTTCTTT. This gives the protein CAWSVGQGITEAFF.